These T cell receptor beta chains were read from a single sample in a study of blood T cell repertoires in COVID-19. Repertoires were generated with immunoSEQ multiplex PCR, while TCRdb's copy carries only in-frame clones and drops some. The repertoire consists of over 120,000 clones, with more than 65% occurring once and the leading ten covering 4%. The sample consisted of peripheral blood. The receptor set was obtained from a woman aged 55-69 years with acute or convalescent COVID-19. Both conserved end residues are part of each CDR3. D genes are given only for firm matches. Only some rows state a clone size, as once, few, many or a class for expanded clones.

d_gene: TRBD2
v_gene: TRBV13
abundance: NA
j_gene: TRBJ2-1
CDR3nt: TGTGCCAGCAGCTTAACAGCGGGAGGGATCTATGAGCAGTTCTTC
CDR3aa: CASSLTAGGIYEQFF

d_gene: TRBD2
v_gene: TRBV3-1/TRBV3-2
abundance: NA
j_gene: TRBJ2-1
CDR3nt: TGTGCCAGCAGCCAAGCATCACTAGCGGGGTACAATGAGCAGTTCTTC
CDR3aa: CASSQASLAGYNEQFF

d_gene: NA
v_gene: TRBV19
abundance: NA
j_gene: TRBJ1-1
CDR3nt: TGTGCCAGTAGTAGAAATGCGGTCACTGAAGCTTTCTTT
CDR3aa: CASSRNAVTEAFF

d_gene: NA
v_gene: TRBV29-1
abundance: NA
j_gene: TRBJ2-2
CDR3nt: TGCAGCGTTGAACATAACACCGGGGAGCTGTTTTTT
CDR3aa: CSVEHNTGELFF

d_gene: TRBD1
v_gene: TRBV11-2
abundance: NA
j_gene: TRBJ1-2
CDR3nt: TGTGCCAGCAGCGCCGGGCAGGGGGATAGGTATGGCTACACCTTC
CDR3aa: CASSAGQGDRYGYTF

d_gene: TRBD1
v_gene: TRBV5-4
abundance: NA
j_gene: TRBJ1-2
CDR3nt: TGTGCCAGCAGCGGGGCTCCGGGACAGGGTGTAGGTGGCTACACCTTC
CDR3aa: CASSGAPGQGVGGYTF

d_gene: NA
v_gene: TRBV28
abundance: NA
j_gene: TRBJ1-5
CDR3nt: TGTGCCAGCAGTTTAGGGGGGGCGGGGAGCAATCAGCCCCAGCATTTT
CDR3aa: CASSLGGAGSNQPQHF

d_gene: NA
v_gene: TRBV30
abundance: NA
j_gene: TRBJ2-7
CDR3nt: TGTGCCTGGAGCCCAGGGGTCTCCTACGAGCAGTACTTC
CDR3aa: CAWSPGVSYEQYF

d_gene: NA
v_gene: TRBV6-4
abundance: NA
j_gene: TRBJ2-1
CDR3nt: TGTGCCAGCATCACTATGGGACTGAGCTCGTACAATGAGCAGTTCTTC
CDR3aa: CASITMGLSSYNEQFF

d_gene: TRBD1
v_gene: TRBV6-1
abundance: NA
j_gene: TRBJ1-1
CDR3nt: TGTGCCAGCAGTGACAGGGGGGCGGGCACTGAAGCTTTCTTT
CDR3aa: CASSDRGAGTEAFF

d_gene: TRBD2
v_gene: TRBV7-3
abundance: NA
j_gene: TRBJ2-1
CDR3nt: TGTGCCAGCAGCCGACTAGCGGGAGATAGTGAGCAGTTCTTC
CDR3aa: CASSRLAGDSEQFF

d_gene: TRBD1
v_gene: TRBV11-2
abundance: NA
j_gene: TRBJ2-7
CDR3nt: TGTGCCAGCAGCTTGGGGACAGGGTGGTACGAGCAGTACTTC
CDR3aa: CASSLGTGWYEQYF

d_gene: TRBD1
v_gene: TRBV28
abundance: NA
j_gene: TRBJ1-4
CDR3nt: TGTGCCAGCAGTTTGACCGTAGGGGGCGCCGGTAATGAAAAACTGTTTTTT
CDR3aa: CASSLTVGGAGNEKLFF

d_gene: TRBD1
v_gene: TRBV28
abundance: NA
j_gene: TRBJ1-3
CDR3nt: TGTGCCAGCAGTCCGACAGGGTTACCTGGAAACACCATATATTTT
CDR3aa: CASSPTGLPGNTIYF

d_gene: NA
v_gene: TRBV5-1
abundance: NA
j_gene: TRBJ2-3
CDR3nt: TGCGCCAGCAGCTTGGTTGGGGGCGGAACTAGCACAGATACGCAGTATTTT
CDR3aa: CASSLVGGGTSTDTQYF

d_gene: TRBD2
v_gene: TRBV7-8
abundance: NA
j_gene: TRBJ2-2
CDR3nt: TGTGCCAGCAGCGGGGGACTAGCAATCGCCGGGGAGCTGTTTTTT
CDR3aa: CASSGGLAIAGELFF

d_gene: TRBD1
v_gene: TRBV18
abundance: NA
j_gene: TRBJ2-2
CDR3nt: TGTGCCAGCTCACCTGGGACAGCTACCGGGGAGCTGTTTTTT
CDR3aa: CASSPGTATGELFF

d_gene: NA
v_gene: TRBV28
abundance: NA
j_gene: TRBJ1-2
CDR3nt: TGTGCCAGCAGGATGAGGGGGGGCGAGGTTGGCTACACCTTC
CDR3aa: CASRMRGGEVGYTF

d_gene: NA
v_gene: TRBV3-1/TRBV3-2
abundance: NA
j_gene: TRBJ1-1
CDR3nt: TGTGCCAGCAGCCTGGAGACTGAAGCTTTCTTT
CDR3aa: CASSLETEAFF

d_gene: NA
v_gene: TRBV6-2/TRBV6-3
abundance: NA
j_gene: TRBJ1-3
CDR3nt: TGTGCCAGCAGTTCCCGCACCGGTGCCTTTGGAAACACCATATATTTT
CDR3aa: CASSSRTGAFGNTIYF

d_gene: NA
v_gene: TRBV6-2/TRBV6-3
abundance: NA
j_gene: TRBJ1-5
CDR3nt: TGTGCCAGCAGTTACAGCCCCAATCAGCCCCAGCATTTT
CDR3aa: CASSYSPNQPQHF

d_gene: NA
v_gene: TRBV14
abundance: NA
j_gene: TRBJ1-2
CDR3nt: TGTGCCAGCAGCCAAAGCATGGGCCGGGGAACTGAGAACACCTTC
CDR3aa: CASSQSMGRGTENTF

d_gene: NA
v_gene: TRBV30
abundance: NA
j_gene: TRBJ2-2
CDR3nt: TGTGCCTGGTCCCCAGGTCTCAACACCGGGGAGCTGTTTTTT
CDR3aa: CAWSPGLNTGELFF

d_gene: NA
v_gene: TRBV6-2/TRBV6-3
abundance: once
j_gene: TRBJ1-2
CDR3nt: TGTGCCAGCAGTTTATCGAGGTTTGGCTACACCTTC
CDR3aa: CASSLSRFGYTF

d_gene: NA
v_gene: TRBV6-1
abundance: NA
j_gene: TRBJ1-1
CDR3nt: TGTGCCAGCAGTGAGCGGGGAGGGATTAACACTGAAGCTTTCTTT
CDR3aa: CASSERGGINTEAFF

d_gene: TRBD2
v_gene: TRBV18
abundance: NA
j_gene: TRBJ2-1
CDR3nt: TGTGCCAGCTCACCAGGTCTAGCGGGGGCCTACAATGAGCAGTTCTTC
CDR3aa: CASSPGLAGAYNEQFF

d_gene: TRBD1
v_gene: TRBV11-2
abundance: NA
j_gene: TRBJ1-2
CDR3nt: TGTGCCAGCAGCCCCCGGGACAGGAGCTTCTACCACTATGGCTACACCTTC
CDR3aa: CASSPRDRSFYHYGYTF

d_gene: TRBD1
v_gene: TRBV24-1
abundance: once
j_gene: TRBJ2-1
CDR3nt: TGTGCCATCCGACCGGGACAGGGGTCGGGTGAGCAGTTCTTC
CDR3aa: CAIRPGQGSGEQFF

d_gene: TRBD2
v_gene: TRBV9
abundance: NA
j_gene: TRBJ2-5
CDR3nt: TGTGCCAGCAGCGCAAGCCTAAGCGGGGGGCTTGGGGAGACCCAGTACTTC
CDR3aa: CASSASLSGGLGETQYF

d_gene: NA
v_gene: TRBV3-1/TRBV3-2
abundance: NA
j_gene: TRBJ1-2
CDR3nt: TGTGCCAGCAGTCCCCCGGGGTCAAACTATGGCTACACCTTC
CDR3aa: CASSPPGSNYGYTF

d_gene: NA
v_gene: TRBV16
abundance: NA
j_gene: TRBJ1-2
CDR3nt: TGTGCCAGCAGCCAATCGCGAAGGGAGAACTATGGCTACACCTTC
CDR3aa: CASSQSRRENYGYTF

d_gene: NA
v_gene: TRBV9
abundance: NA
j_gene: TRBJ1-1
CDR3nt: TGTGCCAGCAGCGAGACCGACAGGCTCACTGAAGCTTTCTTT
CDR3aa: CASSETDRLTEAFF

d_gene: TRBD2
v_gene: TRBV6-5
abundance: NA
j_gene: TRBJ2-1
CDR3nt: TGTGCCAGCAGTTACCGACTAGCGGGAGAAGATGAGCAGTTCTTC
CDR3aa: CASSYRLAGEDEQFF

d_gene: NA
v_gene: TRBV5-4
abundance: few
j_gene: TRBJ2-7
CDR3nt: TGTGCCAGCAGTGTCCCCCACTACGAGCAGTACTTC
CDR3aa: CASSVPHYEQYF

d_gene: TRBD1
v_gene: TRBV11-3
abundance: few
j_gene: TRBJ1-2
CDR3nt: TGTGCCAGCAGCCCGGGCGGTTTATATACGCAGGGGGCTTGGTATGGCTACACCTTC
CDR3aa: CASSPGGLYTQGAWYGYTF

d_gene: TRBD1
v_gene: TRBV30
abundance: NA
j_gene: TRBJ1-2
CDR3nt: TGTGCCTGGAGCCGGGACAGGGGGCTCTATGGCTACACCTTC
CDR3aa: CAWSRDRGLYGYTF

d_gene: NA
v_gene: TRBV6-5
abundance: NA
j_gene: TRBJ1-2
CDR3nt: TGTGCCAGCAGTTACTCGACCCGTGGCGGGGGCTACACCTTC
CDR3aa: CASSYSTRGGGYTF

d_gene: TRBD2
v_gene: TRBV18
abundance: NA
j_gene: TRBJ2-2
CDR3nt: TGTGCCACCTCGACTAGCGGGAGAGCCGGGGAGCTGTTTTTT
CDR3aa: CATSTSGRAGELFF

d_gene: NA
v_gene: TRBV29-1
abundance: NA
j_gene: TRBJ1-2
CDR3nt: TGCAGCGTTGGCCCAGTACTACAAACTAACTATGGCTACACCTTC
CDR3aa: CSVGPVLQTNYGYTF

d_gene: NA
v_gene: TRBV4-1
abundance: once
j_gene: TRBJ1-5
CDR3nt: TGCGCCAGCAGCCAAGATCCAGGGGGCAATCAGCCCCAGCATTTT
CDR3aa: CASSQDPGGNQPQHF

d_gene: NA
v_gene: TRBV10-3
abundance: NA
j_gene: TRBJ2-3
CDR3nt: TGTGCCATCAGTGATAAAACAGGACGGCGCGCCTCAGATACGCAGTATTTT
CDR3aa: CAISDKTGRRASDTQYF

d_gene: NA
v_gene: TRBV21-1
abundance: few
j_gene: TRBJ2-3
CDR3nt: TGTGCCAGCAGCAAAGGAGCGGGAGGGCCGGTGGATACGCAGTATTTT
CDR3aa: CASSKGAGGPVDTQYF

d_gene: NA
v_gene: TRBV7-2
abundance: once
j_gene: TRBJ2-7
CDR3nt: TGTGCCAGCAGCCGGACACGGAGCTACGAGCAGTACTTC
CDR3aa: CASSRTRSYEQYF

d_gene: NA
v_gene: TRBV5-1
abundance: NA
j_gene: TRBJ2-2
CDR3nt: TGCGCCAGCACAGGAAACAGGGTGAACACCGGGGAGCTGTTTTTT
CDR3aa: CASTGNRVNTGELFF